This T cell receptor (beta chain) was recorded in a study of shared clonotypes between healthy human individuals. Every contributor of samples was a Caucasian grown-up residing in Nashville, Tennessee. Concerning this clone: Its antigen is as yet unknown.

Each PCR replicate run on unsorted PBMC took in 250 to 300 ng DNA, tens of thousands of T cell genomes. Using ten immunoSEQ deep assay plates, investigators sequenced unsorted PBMC DNA. This table comes from immunoSEQ multiplex PCR, and its TCRdb copy is limited to in-frame clones, with some not included. The sample gives about 99,000 clones, around half of which show up once; about 16% is in the top ten. Broader study findings: There were few donors, and this limited the genetic and exposure-history diversity represented.

The specimen sequenced was PBMCs. The receptor was isolated from a woman aged 40 to 49 in good health. Some clones in this sample may be carry-over from other donors' samples.

CDR3 sequence reads: CAISPSTGSYEQYF. In nucleotides, the CDR3 is TGTGCCATCAGTCCCTCGACAGGGTCCTACGAGCAGTACTTC. The chain carries TRBV10-3 and TRBJ2-5, with 7 bases aligning to TRBD1. The J call is uncertain, as TRBJ2-7 better fits the DNA end. This CDR3 region has 14 residues. Per the germline V gene, CDR1 is ENHRY and CDR2 is SYGVKD.